Shown below are 17 T cell receptor beta chains from a single sample sequenced in a study of a mutant IDH1 vaccine in newly diagnosed glioma. Sample time point: baseline, week 1 (first vaccination visit). The treatment: pre-vaccination baseline after standard-of-care therapy. Some clones are missing from TCRdb's copy, which holds only in-frame ones; the method was immunoSEQ multiplex PCR. The repertoire holds about 34,000 clones, around 83% seen once, with about 8.4% in the top ten. The specimen was peripheral blood mononuclear cells (PBMCs), collected from a glioma patient treated with radiotherapy, temozolomide or both. The receptors were sampled from a man aged 50 to 60 with glioma. Some clones in this sample may be carry-over from other donors' samples.

V is TRBV5-4 and J is TRBJ2-2; D is possibly TRBD2 (5 bases). Germline V gene lookup returns CDR1 SGHNT and CDR2 YYREEE (reference sequence). Trimming cost V 3 bases and J 4 bases, with 13 bases left between them. CDR3 length: 15 amino acids. CDR3 residues: CASSSGLGSTGELFF. CDR3 bases: TGTGCCAGCAGCTCCGGATTAGGGAGCACCGGGGAGCTGTTTTTT.

The chain combines TRBV6-1 with TRBJ2-7; possible D gene TRBD1, 6 bases. CDR1 is MNHNS and CDR2 is SASEGT in the germline V gene. V lost 8 bases, J lost 2 bases, and 10 bases lay in between. CDR3 length: 12 residues. CDR3 in DNA: TGTGCCAGCTTGGACAGTACCTACGAGCAGTACTTC. It translates to CASLDSTYEQYF.

The V and J genes are TRBV7-2 and TRBJ1-2, with a tentative D call TRBD1 (5 bases). Trimming took 1 base from V and 3 from J, leaving 9 bases between them. Germline loops: CDR1 SGHTA, CDR2 FQGNSA. This CDR3 has 14 residues. DNA of the CDR3: TGTGCCAGCAGCTTAGTTGGGGGAGACTATGGCTACACCTTC. Translating gives CASSLVGGDYGYTF.

The rearrangement links TRBV27 to TRBJ1-2; a possible D gene is TRBD1 (6 bases). Germline CDR1 and CDR2: MNHEY and SMNVEV (reference sequence). The V gene lost 2 bases and the J gene lost 4 bases, with 11 bases spanning the gap. The length of the CDR3 is 14 residues. The CDR3 sequence: CASSLTTGSYGYTF. The CDR3 DNA reads TGTGCCAGCAGTTTAACTACAGGGAGCTATGGCTACACCTTC.

The rearrangement uses TRBV6-5 and TRBJ2-7; TRBD2 agrees at 8 bases. CDR1 is MNHEY and CDR2 is SVGAGI in the germline V gene. The J segment lost 2 bases and the V segment lost 4 bases, leaving 7 bases of the junction unmatched. This CDR3 is built from 15 residues. This chain's CDR3 is CASSSGLAVPYEQYF. Here the CDR3 DNA reads TGTGCCAGCAGTTCCGGACTAGCTGTACCCTACGAGCAGTACTTC.

This clone was counted a single time. The DNA for the CDR3 is TGTGCCAGCAGTGAGGGGGCTAGCACAGATACGCAGTATTTT. Translated: CASSEGASTDTQYF. This chain connects TRBV6-4 to TRBJ2-3, with a tentative D call TRBD1 (6 bases). Trimming took 3 bases from V and 0 from J, leaving 7 bases between them. The germline gives CDR1 MRHNA, CDR2 SNTAGT. CDR3 length equals 14 residues.

The chain has TRBV5-4 and TRBJ2-7; D perhaps matches TRBD2 (5 bases). This CDR3 has 13 residues. V shed 5 bases and J shed 4 bases, with 13 bases lying between them. CDR1 and CDR2 from the germline V gene are SGHNT and YYREEE (reference sequence). CDR3 coding DNA: TGTGCCAGCAGTTCGGACTCTGTATACGAGCAGTACTTC. It yields the protein CASSSDSVYEQYF.

This chain joins TRBV6-5 and TRBJ2-1; D remains unclear. Trimming took off 2 bases at V and 6 bases at J, with 17 bases between the two ends. The CDR3 extends over 16 amino acids. Germline loops: CDR1 MNHEY, CDR2 SVGAGI. The CDR3: CASSYGLRALSNEQFF. In DNA, the CDR3 is TGTGCCAGCAGTTACGGATTACGGGCCCTAAGCAATGAGCAGTTCTTC.

The V call is TRBV27, the J call TRBJ2-7; D remains unclear. Germline-derived CDR1 and CDR2 are MNHEY and SMNVEV (reference sequence). CDR3 length: 13 residues. V was clipped by 2 bases and J by 4 bases, with 9 bases between them. CDR3 in amino acids: CASSLGQTYEQYF. Here the CDR3 DNA reads TGTGCCAGCAGTTTAGGGCAGACTTACGAGCAGTACTTC.

V is TRBV2 and J is TRBJ2-1, with 11 positions matching TRBD2. V lost 6 bases and J lost 0; bases outside the gene matches: 4. Germline V gives CDR1 SNHLY, CDR2 FYNNEI. The CDR3 extends over 16 amino acids. CDR3 amino acids: CASRKTSGASYNEQFF. CDR3 sequence (DNA): TGTGCCAGCAGGAAGACTAGCGGGGCCTCCTACAATGAGCAGTTCTTC.

The chain links TRBV7-8 to TRBJ2-1; 8 bases fit TRBD2. The CDR3 covers 15 residues. V dropped 1 base and J dropped 6; count of bases not matched to a gene: 5. Germline assignment: CDR1 SGHVS and CDR2 FQNEAQ. The CDR3 DNA is TGTGCCAGCAGCTTAGATACTAGCGGACTCAATGAGCAGTTCTTC. Encoded protein: CASSLDTSGLNEQFF.

The chain joins TRBV5-4 to TRBJ1-4; no definite D call. Per the germline V gene, CDR1 is SGHNT and CDR2 is YYREEE (reference sequence). The CDR3 length is 13 residues. Trimming left V 4 bases short and J 6 bases short, with 10 bases between. CDR3 sequence reads: CASSPGTHEKLFF. The CDR3 nucleotides are TGTGCCAGCAGCCCTGGCACCCATGAAAAACTGTTTTTT. Supplemented by reference TRBV5-4 and TRBJ1-4, the full variable domain reads ETGVTQSPTHLIKTRGQQVTLRCSSQSGHNTVSWYQQALGQGPQFIFQYYREEENGRGNFPPRFSGLQFPNYSSELNVNALELDDSALYLCASSPGTHEKLFFGSGTQLSVL.

The rearrangement uses TRBV5-1 and TRBJ2-7, with D possibly called TRBD1 or TRBD2 (5 bases each). Germline V gene sequence: CDR1 SGHRS, CDR2 YFSETQ. This CDR3 contains 14 residues. V lost 4 bases to trimming and J lost 1 base, with 12 bases between them. Here the CDR3 reads CASSPGTGSYEQYF. CDR3 in DNA: TGCGCCAGCAGCCCAGGGACGGGATCCTACGAGCAGTACTTC.

A word on this clone: Germline and junction disagree at one end, which may indicate a read error. The V call is TRBV4-1, the J call TRBJ2-5; D not certain. The CDR3 extends over 11 amino acids. Germline-derived CDR1 and CDR2 are MGHRA and YSYEKL. CDR3 in amino acids: CASSRQGTQYF. The CDR3 DNA follows: TGCGCCAGCAGCCGGCAAGGGACCCAGTACTTC.

The V call is TRBV5-1, the J call TRBJ1-1; D gene uncertain. The CDR3 loop spans 12 amino acids. CDR1 SGHRS and CDR2 YFSETQ come from the germline V gene. V was shortened by 4 bases and J by 3 bases, with 7 bases between the two germline ends. CDR3 amino acids: CASSRPDTEAFF. The CDR3 region has the DNA TGCGCCAGCAGCCGGCCCGACACTGAAGCTTTCTTT.

This chain connects TRBV7-9 to TRBJ2-3, with 9 positions matching TRBD2. Trimming at V came to 3 bases and at J to 1 base, leaving 5 bases not matched to a gene. Per germline, CDR1 SEHNR and CDR2 FQNEAQ (reference sequence). This CDR3 has 16 amino acids. The DNA for the CDR3 is TGTGCCAGCAGCTTCTCTCGACTAGCGGGCACAGATACGCAGTATTTT. Translated, it gives CASSFSRLAGTDTQYF.

The chain links TRBV2 to TRBJ2-3; D perhaps matches TRBD1 (5 bases). Trimming stripped 8 bases from V and 3 bases from J, with 15 bases between. The CDR3 sequence is 14 residues long. CDR1 is SNHLY, CDR2 FYNNEI, per germline. The CDR3 DNA sequence: TGTGCCAGCTCTGCTCGGGCAGGGACAGATACGCAGTATTTT. Protein sequence: CASSARAGTDTQYF.